The T cell receptor (beta chain) under discussion was sequenced for a study of shared clonotypes between healthy human individuals. Trimming at V came to 4 bases and at J to 6 bases, leaving 8 bases not matched to a gene. The CDR3 sequence is 16 residues long. Germline V CDR1 and CDR2: KGHSH, LQKENI. Assay used: immunoSEQ multiplex PCR; TCRdb lists only in-frame clones, some missing. The sample comprises 950,000 to 1,200,000 clones, 70% to 80% of which are singletons, and almost 0.9% rests with the top ten. This chain connects TRBV18 to TRBJ2-7; 14 positions match TRBD2. The clonotype comes from a man younger than 30 in good health. Some clones in this sample may be carry-over from other donors' samples. Sequenced sample: memory CD4+ T cells from PBMCs. Subset reported: CD45RA-negative fraction. As DNA, the CDR3 is TGTGCCAGCTCACTACCGGGACTAGCGGGAGCGTTCGAGCAGTACTTC. This translates into CASSLPGLAGAFEQYF.